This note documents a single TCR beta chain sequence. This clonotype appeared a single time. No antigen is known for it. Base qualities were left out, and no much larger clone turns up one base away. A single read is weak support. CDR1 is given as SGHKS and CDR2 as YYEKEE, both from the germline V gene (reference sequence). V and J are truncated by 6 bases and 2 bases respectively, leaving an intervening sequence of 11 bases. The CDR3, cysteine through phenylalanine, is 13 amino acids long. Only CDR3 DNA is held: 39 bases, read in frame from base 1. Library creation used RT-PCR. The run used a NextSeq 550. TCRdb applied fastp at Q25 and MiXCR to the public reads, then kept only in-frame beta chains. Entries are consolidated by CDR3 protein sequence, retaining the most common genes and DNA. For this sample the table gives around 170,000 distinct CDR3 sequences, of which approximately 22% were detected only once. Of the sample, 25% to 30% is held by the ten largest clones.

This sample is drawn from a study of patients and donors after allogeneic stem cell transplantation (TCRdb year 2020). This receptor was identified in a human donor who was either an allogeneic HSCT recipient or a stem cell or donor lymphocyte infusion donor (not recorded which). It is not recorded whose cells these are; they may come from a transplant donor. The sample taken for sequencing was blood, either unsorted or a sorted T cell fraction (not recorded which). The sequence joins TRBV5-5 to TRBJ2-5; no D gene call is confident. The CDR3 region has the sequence CASIPPLQETQYF. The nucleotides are TGTGCCAGCATCCCCCCGCTGCAAGAGACCCAGTACTTC.